A selection of T cell receptor beta chains follows, all from one sample in a study of post-analysis software for immune sequencing data. MiXCR, applied by TCRdb to the PCR reads, yields one record per CDR3 protein. The sample carries hundreds of thousands of distinct CDR3 sequences, approximately 30% recorded once. Sequenced sample: blood. The receptors come from a girl aged 5 to 17 with multiple sclerosis. The CDR3 runs from the conserved cysteine through the conserved F or W. D genes are given only for firm matches. The size field is filled for only some rows; it gives once, few, many or a size class.

D gene | J gene | clone size | V gene | CDR3 protein | CDR3 DNA
TRBD1 | TRBJ1-1 | . | TRBV7-2 | CASSSDRGRVAFF | TGTGCCAGCAGCTCGGACAGGGGGCGTGTAGCTTTCTTT
. | TRBJ2-1 | few | TRBV7-2 | CASSEGRVGNEQFF | TGTGCCAGCAGCGAGGGGCGGGTAGGGAATGAGCAGTTCTTC
. | TRBJ1-2 | . | TRBV4-1 | CASSQVGTTNYGYTF | TGCGCCAGCAGCCAAGTAGGCACGACCAACTATGGCTACACCTTC
. | TRBJ2-3 | . | TRBV29-1 | CSVEDQGDADTQYF | TGCAGCGTTGAAGATCAGGGAGACGCAGATACGCAGTATTTT
. | TRBJ2-5 | . | TRBV20-1 | CSASGEGGETQYF | TGCAGTGCTAGCGGTGAGGGCGGCGAGACCCAGTACTTC
. | TRBJ1-2 | . | TRBV20-1 | CSATSAPYGYTF | TGCAGTGCTACGTCCGCCCCGTATGGCTACACCTTC
TRBD2 | TRBJ2-3 | few | TRBV29-1 | CSARTSGSPDTQYF | TGCAGCGCGCGGACTAGCGGGAGCCCAGATACGCAGTATTTT
TRBD1 | TRBJ1-2 | few | TRBV14 | CASSRTGWSGYTF | TGTGCCAGCAGCCGGACAGGGTGGAGTGGCTACACCTTC
. | TRBJ2-5 | few | TRBV10-2 | CASSEGLPETQYF | TGCGCCAGCAGTGAGGGGCTTCCAGAGACCCAGTACTTC
TRBD2 | TRBJ2-7 | few | TRBV20-1 | CSARARGRASLEQYF | TGCAGTGCTAGGGCCCGCGGGAGGGCCTCTCTCGAGCAGTACTTC
. | TRBJ2-3 | few | TRBV20-1 | CSARYTFTDTQYF | TGCAGTGCTAGATACACGTTCACAGATACGCAGTATTTT
. | TRBJ1-1 | . | TRBV27 | CASHQDRNTEAFF | TGTGCCAGCCATCAGGACAGGAACACTGAAGCTTTCTTT
. | TRBJ2-3 | . | TRBV20-1 | CSARDIGRAEGGADTQYF | TGCAGTGCTAGAGATATAGGTCGGGCGGAGGGTGGAGCAGATACGCAGTATTTT
TRBD1 | TRBJ1-4 | . | TRBV25-1 | CASSDYGQGGTNEKLFF | TGTGCCAGCAGTGATTACGGACAGGGAGGAACTAATGAAAAACTGTTTTTT
. | TRBJ1-2 | few | TRBV6-2/TRBV6-3 | CASSFDDSDTYGYTF | TGTGCCAGCAGTTTTGATGACAGCGACACCTATGGCTACACCTTC
. | TRBJ2-3 | few | TRBV7-9 | CASSFERAITDTQYF | TGTGCCAGCAGCTTTGAACGGGCGATCACAGATACGCAGTATTTT
. | TRBJ2-7 | . | TRBV6-1 | CASSVVDSSYEQYF | TGTGCCAGCAGTGTAGTCGACAGCTCCTACGAGCAGTACTTC
. | TRBJ1-2 | many | TRBV5-1 | CASSPDRLNYGYTF | TGCGCCAGCAGCCCGGACAGACTGAACTATGGCTACACCTTC
TRBD1 | TRBJ2-3 | . | TRBV10-3 | CAISEHGTDTDTQYF | TGTGCCATCAGTGAACATGGGACAGACACAGATACGCAGTATTTT
. | TRBJ1-1 | many | TRBV10-3 | CAISRAENLNTEAFF | TGTGCCATCAGTAGGGCAGAGAACCTGAACACTGAAGCTTTCTTT
. | TRBJ1-5 | few | TRBV19 | CASSIGGLGPRQPQHF | TGTGCCAGTAGTATAGGGGGGTTGGGACCCAGGCAGCCCCAGCATTTT
. | TRBJ2-6 | . | TRBV6-2/TRBV6-3 | CASTDGARPSGANVLTF | TGTGCCAGCACGGACGGGGCCAGGCCGTCTGGGGCCAACGTCCTGACTTTC
. | TRBJ1-2 | few | TRBV9 | CASSAHPRGLGYGYTF | TGTGCCAGCAGCGCCCACCCAAGGGGATTAGGTTATGGCTACACCTTC
TRBD1 | TRBJ2-7 | . | TRBV29-1 | CSHGTGENEQYF | TGCAGCCACGGGACAGGGGAGAACGAGCAGTACTTC
. | TRBJ2-7 | . | TRBV20-1 | CSARPGSYEQYF | TGCAGTGCTAGGCCAGGATCCTACGAGCAGTACTTC
. | TRBJ2-5 | . | TRBV3-1 | CASSQDKEVRRTQYF | TGTGCCAGCAGCCAAGATAAAGAGGTCCGGAGGACCCAGTACTTC
. | TRBJ2-7 | many | TRBV6-5 | CASSTSQDGNRGEQYF | TGTGCCAGCAGTACCAGCCAGGACGGGAACCGAGGGGAGCAGTACTTC
. | TRBJ2-1 | few | TRBV9 | CASSVEGMGDNEQFF | TGTGCCAGCAGCGTAGAAGGAATGGGCGATAATGAGCAGTTCTTC
TRBD2 | TRBJ2-1 | few | TRBV20-1 | CSAKVPSGSIPPYNEQFF | TGCAGTGCTAAGGTTCCTAGCGGGAGTATCCCACCCTACAATGAGCAGTTCTTC
. | TRBJ2-1 | . | TRBV5-6 | CASSLALAVNEQFF | TGTGCCAGCAGCTTGGCCCTCGCAGTCAATGAGCAGTTCTTC
. | TRBJ1-5 | . | TRBV20-1 | CSANGPFNQPQHF | TGCAGTGCCAATGGACCGTTTAATCAGCCCCAGCATTTT
. | TRBJ2-1 | many | TRBV29-1 | CSVEVTLNEQFF | TGCAGCGTTGAAGTGACCCTTAATGAGCAGTTCTTC
. | TRBJ2-1 | many | TRBV7-2 | CASSLAGAAYNEQFF | TGTGCCAGCAGCTTAGCGGGAGCGGCCTACAATGAGCAGTTCTTC
. | TRBJ2-7 | . | TRBV5-1 | CASRLLNQQDEQYF | TGCGCCAGCAGGCTCCTAAACCAACAGGACGAGCAGTACTTC
. | TRBJ1-1 | once | TRBV2 | CASSPETGLNTEAFF | TGTGCCAGCAGTCCAGAGACCGGATTGAACACTGAAGCTTTCTTT
. | TRBJ2-7 | few | TRBV10-3 | CAISFEGLVEYEQYF | TGTGCCATCTCCTTTGAAGGGCTTGTTGAGTACGAGCAGTACTTC
TRBD2 | TRBJ2-1 | few | TRBV3-1 | CASSPHPQREVPEQFF | TGTGCCAGCAGCCCACACCCCCAGCGGGAGGTACCTGAGCAGTTCTTC
. | TRBJ2-3 | few | TRBV4-1 | CASSPTAGTSTDTQYF | TGCGCCAGCAGCCCGACGGCAGGAACTAGCACAGATACGCAGTATTTT
TRBD2 | TRBJ2-5 | . | TRBV28 | CASSPAGGWETQYF | TGTGCCAGCAGCCCCGCGGGGGGTTGGGAGACCCAGTACTTC
. | TRBJ2-7 | . | TRBV5-1 | CASSLSYGGEQYF | TGCGCCAGCAGTCTGTCCTACGGAGGCGAGCAGTACTTC
. | TRBJ1-4 | . | TRBV4-1 | CASSQLLSRKLFF | TGCGCCAGCAGCCAACTACTCAGTAGAAAACTGTTTTTT
. | TRBJ2-7 | . | TRBV4-3 | CASSQVPGDLYEQYF | TGCGCCAGCAGCCAAGTACCAGGGGATCTGTACGAGCAGTACTTC
. | TRBJ2-5 | few | TRBV5-1 | CASSLSQGIQETQYF | TGCGCCAGCAGCTTGTCGCAGGGGATCCAAGAGACCCAGTACTTC
TRBD2 | TRBJ2-1 | . | TRBV20-1 | CSALAGSSNEQFF | TGCAGTGCACTAGCGGGATCTTCCAATGAGCAGTTCTTC
. | TRBJ1-5 | . | TRBV20-1 | CSAGSWSGDQPQHF | TGCAGTGCCGGATCTTGGAGTGGGGATCAGCCCCAGCATTTT
TRBD2 | TRBJ2-1 | . | TRBV6-1 | CASSGDRGLAGGNPFF | TGTGCCAGCAGTGGCGACAGGGGACTAGCGGGAGGGAATCCGTTCTTC
TRBD1 | TRBJ2-1 | once | TRBV6-5 | CASSYFGDRGMDEQFF | TGTGCCAGCAGTTACTTCGGGGACAGGGGGATGGATGAGCAGTTCTTC
TRBD1 | TRBJ1-4 | . | TRBV14 | CASSQVGQTNEKLFF | TGTGCCAGCAGCCAAGTGGGACAGACTAATGAAAAACTGTTTTTT
. | TRBJ2-7 | many | TRBV5-1 | CASSLVSSTTYEQYF | TGCGCCAGCAGCTTGGTGTCGTCTACCACCTACGAGCAGTACTTC
TRBD1 | TRBJ2-7 | few | TRBV10-3 | CAISDGTGRRWYEQYF | TGTGCCATCAGTGACGGGACAGGGAGGCGGTGGTACGAGCAGTACTTC
. | TRBJ2-3 | . | TRBV3-1 | CASSPISGPTDTQYF | TGTGCCAGCAGCCCCATTAGCGGACCCACAGATACGCAGTATTTT
. | TRBJ1-5 | . | TRBV6-6 | CASLFTPNQPQHF | TGTGCCAGCCTCTTTACGCCTAATCAGCCCCAGCATTTT
. | TRBJ2-1 | many | TRBV3-1 | CASSQEPKYNEQFF | TGTGCCAGCAGCCAAGAACCAAAATACAATGAGCAGTTCTTC
TRBD2 | TRBJ2-7 | . | TRBV5-1 | CASSSLTSGSISREQYF | TGCGCCAGCAGCTCCCTCACTAGCGGGAGTATATCCCGCGAGCAGTACTTC
. | TRBJ2-1 | . | TRBV9 | CASSVAPINEQFF | TGTGCCAGCAGCGTAGCACCCATCAATGAGCAGTTCTTC
. | TRBJ1-2 | many | TRBV12-3/TRBV12-4 | CASSPRTSSNYGYTF | TGTGCCAGCAGTCCCCGGACGAGCTCTAACTATGGCTACACCTTC
. | TRBJ1-2 | once | TRBV20-1 | CSAPVPTGTYGYTF | TGCAGTGCTCCCGTCCCCACGGGGACCTATGGCTACACCTTC
. | TRBJ2-7 | . | TRBV20-1 | CSAESGPEQYF | TGCAGTGCAGAATCAGGGCCCGAGCAGTACTTC